The 22 T cell receptor beta chains reported below all come from one sample, sequenced in a study of OX40 agonist ivuxolimab in advanced cancers. Repertoires were generated with immunoSEQ multiplex PCR, while TCRdb's copy carries only in-frame clones and drops some. Here the sample spans about 50,000 clones, roughly 90% being singletons. Sample: CD4+ or CD8+ T cells sorted from blood, taken in a trial of the OX40 agonist ivuxolimab. These receptors all come from an adult with an advanced solid tumor such as melanoma, head and neck, liver or kidney cancer.

The gene calls are TRBV18 and TRBJ1-1; D gene unclear. Germline V lookup: CDR1 KGHSH, CDR2 LQKENI. With 5 bases removed from V and 3 bases from J, the gap between germline ends came to 7 bases. The CDR3 sequence is 12 residues long. CDR3 in amino acids: CASSEGDTEAFF. DNA of the CDR3: TGTGCCAGCTCAGAAGGTGACACTGAAGCTTTCTTT.

The chain is built from TRBV27 and TRBJ1-2; D is possibly TRBD1 (6 bases). Germline V CDR1 and CDR2: MNHEY, SMNVEV (reference sequence). With 3 bases removed from V and 7 bases from J, the gap between germline ends came to 18 bases. CDR3 size: 15 residues. DNA for the CDR3: TGTGCCAGCAGTTTGGTGAGGGGGACTGAATCTGGCTACACCTTC. Encoded protein: CASSLVRGTESGYTF.

J is TRBJ2-7 and V is TRBV19; no clear D. The germline CDR1 and CDR2 sequences are LNHDA and SQIVND (reference sequence). The CDR3 contains 12 residues. The V gene lost 0 bases and the J gene lost 3 bases, with 3 bases spanning the gap. The CDR3 DNA follows: TGTGCCAGTAGTATAGAGGGCTACGAGCAGTACTTC. Its translation: CASSIEGYEQYF.

The rearrangement joins TRBV5-4 to TRBJ1-6; no definite D call. CDR1 is SGHNT, CDR2 YYREEE, per germline (reference sequence). Trimming shortened V by 5 bases and J by 0 bases, and 15 bases separated the two germline ends. There are 17 residues in the CDR3. The CDR3: CASSPESQSSYNSPLHF. CDR3 DNA sequence: TGTGCCAGCAGTCCGGAGTCACAGAGCTCCTATAATTCACCCCTCCACTTT.

V usage is TRBV29-1 and J usage is TRBJ2-1; weak D call: TRBD1 (6 bases). This CDR3 has 15 amino acids. V was pared by 3 bases and J by 4 bases, with 16 bases between. The germline V gene has CDR1 SQVTM and CDR2 ANQGSEA. This chain's CDR3 is CSVEGVRDKYNEQFF. CDR3 bases: TGCAGCGTTGAGGGTGTGAGGGACAAATACAATGAGCAGTTCTTC.

The rearrangement joins TRBV28 to TRBJ2-1; 13 bases align to TRBD2. There are 16 residues in the CDR3. CDR1 is MDHEN and CDR2 is SYDVKM in the germline V gene. J lost 9 bases, V lost 4 bases, and 9 bases had no gene match. In nucleotides, the CDR3 is TGTGCCAGCAGTTCCCCGGGACTAGCGGGATTAAGTGAGCAGTTCTTC. Translated, it gives CASSSPGLAGLSEQFF. Supplemented by reference TRBV28 and TRBJ2-1, the full variable domain reads DVKVTQSSRYLVKRTGEKVFLECVQDMDHENMFWYRQDPGLGLRLIYFSYDVKMKEKGDIPEGYSVSREKKERFSLILESASTNQTSMYLCASSSPGLAGLSEQFFGPGTRLTVL.

V gene TRBV5-8 combines with J gene TRBJ1-1; no reliable D call. The CDR3 totals 13 residues. Trimming removed 0 bases at V and 5 bases at J, with 8 bases between. Per the germline V gene, CDR1 is SGHTS and CDR2 is YDEGEE. The CDR3 spells CASSLEQSTEAFF. The CDR3, as DNA: TGTGCCAGCAGCTTGGAACAGTCAACTGAAGCTTTCTTT.

This CDR3 reads CASSLSGSLEQYF. In DNA, the CDR3 is TGTGCCAGCAGCCTTAGCGGGTCACTCGAGCAGTACTTC. The chain is built from TRBV7-6 and TRBJ2-7, with 7 bases lining up with TRBD2. This CDR3 is built from 13 residues. In germline, CDR1 is SGHVS, CDR2 FNYEAQ. V shed 5 bases and J 6 bases; nucleotides not matched to a gene: 7. Together with reference TRBV7-6 and TRBJ2-7, the CDR3 gives the full variable domain: GAGVSQSPRYKVTKRGQDVALRCDPISGHVSLYWYRQALGQGPEFLTYFNYEAQQDKSGLPNDRFSAERPEGSISTLTIQRTEQRDSAMYRCASSLSGSLEQYFGPGTRLTVT.

The chain links TRBV27 to TRBJ2-7; the D gene could be TRBD1 or TRBD2 (6 bases each). The CDR3 loop spans 15 amino acids. V lost 6 bases and J lost 1, with 16 bases in between. In germline, CDR1 is MNHEY, CDR2 SMNVEV (reference sequence). The chain's CDR3 is CASRGRGERSYEQYF. CDR3 bases: TGTGCCAGCAGGGGTAGGGGGGAGAGATCCTACGAGCAGTACTTC.

This clone was counted once. CDR3 sequence (DNA): TGTGCCAGCGCTCAGCTTGGGCCCTACGAGCAGTACTTC. Amino acid sequence: CASAQLGPYEQYF. The rearrangement links TRBV27 to TRBJ2-7; D unresolved. Trimming shortened V by 8 bases and J by 2 bases, and 13 bases separated the two germline ends. The CDR3 runs to 13 residues. Germline CDR1 reads MNHEY; CDR2 reads SMNVEV (reference sequence).

V is TRBV19 and J is TRBJ2-1, with TRBD2 matching over 11 bases. CDR1 LNHDA and CDR2 SQIVND come from the germline V gene (reference sequence). CDR3 length: 16 residues. The ends lost 1 base at V and 8 bases at J; junction bases unmatched: 7. CDR3 sequence (DNA): TGTGCCAGTAGTATAGGCGCTACTAGCGGGAGCGATGAGCAGTTCTTC. Translating gives CASSIGATSGSDEQFF. Drawing the rest from reference TRBV19 and TRBJ2-1, the complete variable domain is DGGITQSPKYLFRKEGQNVTLSCEQNLNHDAMYWYRQDPGQGLRLIYYSQIVNDFQKGDIAEGYSVSREKKESFPLTVTSAQKNPTAFYLCASSIGATSGSDEQFFGPGTRLTVL.

This rearrangement joins TRBV19 to TRBJ1-5; TRBD1 matches 7 bases. V lost 4 bases to trimming and J lost 3 bases; unmatched junction nucleotides: 6. CDR3 size: 15 residues. CDR1 is LNHDA, CDR2 SQIVND, per germline (reference sequence). The CDR3 sequence is CASSRTGEFNQPQHF. The CDR3 DNA follows: TGTGCCAGTAGTAGAACAGGGGAATTCAATCAGCCCCAGCATTTT.

The chain links TRBV4-1 to TRBJ2-2; 7 nucleotides align to TRBD2. The CDR3 extends over 15 amino acids. V gave up 6 bases and J gave up 6 bases; unmatched junction bases: 10. Germline V gene lookup returns CDR1 MGHRA and CDR2 YSYEKL. The CDR3 loop is CASRWGGVLAGELFF. Here the CDR3 DNA reads TGCGCCAGCAGATGGGGAGGGGTCCTCGCCGGGGAGCTGTTTTTT.

The V call is TRBV18, the J call TRBJ1-1; 10 bases line up with TRBD1. This CDR3 region has 17 residues. Germline V gene sequence: CDR1 KGHSH, CDR2 LQKENI. The trim removed 0 bases at V and 3 bases at J, leaving 7 bases unmatched. The CDR3 bases are TGTGCCAGCTCACCACCGACAGGGGGCGCATTCGACACTGAAGCTTTCTTT. It codes for CASSPPTGGAFDTEAFF.

The chain recombines TRBV27 with TRBJ2-7, with 8 bases fitting TRBD1. Germline V gene lookup returns CDR1 MNHEY and CDR2 SMNVEV (reference sequence). This CDR3 has 14 residues. CDR3 loop: CAGSSTDREDEQYV. The CDR3 DNA reads as TGTGCCGGCAGTTCGACGGACAGGGAAGACGAGCAGTACGTC.

The chain couples TRBV6-4 to TRBJ2-1; tentatively, D is TRBD2 (6 bases). Germline V CDR1 and CDR2: MRHNA, SNTAGT. V shed 9 bases and J shed 6 bases, with 15 bases lying between them. This CDR3 region has 13 residues. DNA of the CDR3: TGTGCCAGGCCGGGACTTCTGCCCAATGAGCAGTTCTTC. Translating gives CARPGLLPNEQFF.

The gene calls are TRBV4-1 and TRBJ2-1; tentative D call: TRBD2 (7 bases). Trimming stripped 0 bases from V and 2 bases from J, with 8 bases between. CDR3 length: 15 residues. Looked up from germline, CDR1 is MGHRA and CDR2 is YSYEKL. In nucleotides, the CDR3 is TGCGCCAGCAGCCAAGAAGGGGGGGCCTACAATGAGCAGTTCTTC. This sequence encodes CASSQEGGAYNEQFF.

The chain carries TRBV11-2 and TRBJ2-1; 7 bases fit TRBD1. There are 14 residues in the CDR3. Trimming took 5 bases from V and 3 from J; bases not matched to a gene: 4. The V gene's germline CDR1 is SGHAT and CDR2 FQNNGV. The CDR3 sequence is CASSGWTGYNEQFF. CDR3 nucleotides: TGTGCCAGCAGCGGCTGGACAGGCTACAATGAGCAGTTCTTC.

The chain joins TRBV5-8 to TRBJ2-1, with 9 bases lining up with TRBD2. Trimming took 2 bases from V and 1 from J; bases not matched to a gene: 10. Germline-derived CDR1 and CDR2 are SGHTS and YDEGEE. The length of the CDR3 is 18 residues. CDR3: CASSFGARGGSSYNEQFF. CDR3 DNA: TGTGCCAGCAGCTTCGGGGCGCGGGGGGGCTCTTCCTACAATGAGCAGTTCTTC.

The chain recombines TRBV5-1 with TRBJ2-5; D remains unclear. CDR1 and CDR2 (germline): SGHRS, YFSETQ. With 5 bases removed from V and 1 base from J, the gap between germline ends came to 9 bases. The CDR3 loop spans 13 amino acids. CDR3 nucleotide sequence: TGCGCCAGCAGGCTCTTATCCCAAGAGACCCAGTACTTC. As protein: CASRLLSQETQYF.

The chain combines TRBV4-1 with TRBJ1-5, with D maybe TRBD1 (5 bases). CDR3 length: 18 amino acids. Germline V gives CDR1 MGHRA, CDR2 YSYEKL. Trimming left V 2 bases short and J 5 bases short, with 22 bases between. In DNA form, the CDR3 reads TGCGCCAGCAGCCAAAGCGCCCCGGGAGGGACTACTTATCAGCCCCAGCATTTT. Encoded protein: CASSQSAPGGTTYQPQHF.

The sample holds a few counts of this clone. This chain links TRBV4-1 with TRBJ2-7, with a tentative D call TRBD1 (6 bases). The germline V gene has CDR1 MGHRA and CDR2 YSYEKL. This CDR3 spans 14 amino acids. V lost 1 base to trimming and J lost 3 bases, with 10 bases between them. In nucleotides, the CDR3 is TGCGCCAGCAGCCAAGGTTTACAGGGCTACGAGCAGTACGTC. Its protein is CASSQGLQGYEQYV.